The clone carrying this T cell receptor beta chain was seen a single time. Its specificity is not known. Specified time point: blood 4 weeks post-SBRT, at nephrectomy. Treatment described: 15 Gy SBRT to primary tumor, nephrectomy 4 weeks later. Nephrectomy followed 15 Gy stereotactic body radiation by 4 weeks. Serial blood draws occurred at baseline and 2 and 4 weeks post-SBRT. Only in-frame clones appear in the TCRdb table, and some are missing; sequencing was by immunoSEQ multiplex PCR. The sample carries 120,000 to 150,000 clones, around 88% recorded once. CDR1 is SGHTA and CDR2 is FQGNSA in the germline V gene. This CDR3 contains 16 residues. With 5 bases removed from V and 4 bases from J, the gap between germline ends came to 20 bases. This specimen belongs to a study of radiation and T cells in renal cell carcinoma. Study results and caveats: Top tumor clonotypes rose in blood 2 weeks post-radiation, then contracted.

Sample: blood, taken from a patient whose treatment included radiotherapy and nephrectomy. The rearrangement links TRBV7-2 to TRBJ1-1; D possibly corresponds to TRBD1 (5 bases). The clonotype originates from a woman aged 45-59 years with renal cell carcinoma. Written as DNA, the CDR3 is TGTGCCAGCAGCCTACACAGCCAGGGCTTAAGCACTGAAGCTTTCTTT. Its protein is CASSLHSQGLSTEAFF.